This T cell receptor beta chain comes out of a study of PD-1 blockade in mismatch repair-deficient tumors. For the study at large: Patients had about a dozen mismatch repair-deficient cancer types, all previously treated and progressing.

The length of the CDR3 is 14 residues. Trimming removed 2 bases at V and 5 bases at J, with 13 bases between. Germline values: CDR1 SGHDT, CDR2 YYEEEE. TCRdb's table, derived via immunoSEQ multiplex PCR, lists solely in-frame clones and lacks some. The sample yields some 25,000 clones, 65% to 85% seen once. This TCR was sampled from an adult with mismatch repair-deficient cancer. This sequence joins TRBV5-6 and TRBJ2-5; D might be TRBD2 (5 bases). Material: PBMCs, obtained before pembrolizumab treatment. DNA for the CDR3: TGTGCCAGCAGCTTAACGGGATTGGAGGAGACCCAGTACTTC. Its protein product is CASSLTGLEETQYF.